The entry below describes one T cell receptor (beta chain). Its target is unknown. Trimming at V came to 0 bases and at J to 4 bases, leaving 12 bases not matched to a gene. Germline values: CDR1 SGHDN, CDR2 FVKESK. The CDR3 extends over 17 amino acids. This sample was taken from a study of lymphopenia after photon versus proton radiotherapy. General observations from the study: In patients who died, overall survival fell as post-nadir TCR diversity dropped more. Oligoclonal CD8+ Temra expansion after nadir drove photon patients' diversity drop. Photon-treated patients lost naive T cells and TCR diversity; proton-treated stayed stable.

TCRdb's table, derived via immunoSEQ multiplex PCR, lists solely in-frame clones and lacks some. The data contain approximately 40,000 clones, about 82% of them singletons. The TCR sequence derives from a woman in her 70s with pancreatic cancer. Some clones in this sample may be carry-over from other donors' samples. The sequences come from peripheral blood, collected from a patient treated with proton-based radiotherapy. The rearrangement links TRBV14 to TRBJ2-7, with 7 positions matching TRBD2. Here the CDR3 reads CASSQDYSGGSTYEQYF. The CDR3 DNA is TGTGCCAGCAGCCAAGATTACAGTGGCGGGAGCACGTACGAGCAGTACTTC.